Below, one TCR beta chain is given with its context. The assay was immunoSEQ multiplex PCR, and TCRdb's table has in-frame clones only and misses some. In the table there are fewer than 55,000 clones, 80% to 95% of which are singletons. This specimen comes from a study of T cell changes during pregnancy in multiple sclerosis. The V gene end was trimmed by 10 bases and the J gene end by 6 bases; junction bases not matched to a gene: 8. In germline, CDR1 is MNHNS, CDR2 SASEGT. The CDR3 covers 14 residues. The material was peripheral blood, obtained after pregnancy. This clonotype was obtained from a female donor with multiple sclerosis, enrolled in a pregnancy study. This sequence joins TRBV6-1 and TRBJ1-5, with 11 bases aligning to TRBD1. CDR3 protein: CATLRTGGGQPQHF. CDR3 nucleotides: TGTGCCACCCTGCGGACAGGGGGCGGTCAGCCCCAGCATTTT.